The source of this T cell receptor beta chain is a study of Graves' ophthalmopathy and Graves' hyperthyroidism. Whole-study context: A follow-up of 18 months without ophthalmopathy meant that hyperthyroidism was stable.

This clonotype was detected a few times. The antigen remains unidentified. Amplification from RNA transcripts yielded the TCR beta CDR3 regions. Following a first-round RT-PCR that used HTBI primers, a second-round multiplex PCR was carried out. TCRdb itself ran the multiplex PCR reads through MiXCR, one entry per CDR3 protein. The sample holds 1 million to 1.3 million distinct CDR3 sequences, around a third seen once. CDR1 is PRHDT, CDR2 FYEKMQ, per germline (reference sequence). Trimming cost V 5 bases and J 4 bases; bases outside gene matches: 8. The CDR3 is made up of 15 amino acids. Whole-study findings and limits: The model predicted ophthalmopathy progression with more than 70% sensitivity and around 72% specificity.

The receptor was derived from an adult man with Graves' hyperthyroidism. The rearrangement joins TRBV13 to TRBJ2-7, with 10 nucleotides matching TRBD2. Sequencing was carried out using peripheral blood or thyroid tissue (not recorded which). CDR3 sequence (DNA): TGTGCCAGCAGCGAACAGCCTAGCGGGAGTTACGAGCAGTACTTC. Encoded protein: CASSEQPSGSYEQYF.